One sample yielded the 21 T cell receptor beta chains listed below, sequenced in a study of T cell changes during pregnancy in multiple sclerosis. Generated by immunoSEQ multiplex PCR, the TCRdb table keeps only in-frame clones and is missing some. The table includes 95,000 to 100,000 clones, about 91% detected once. The input for sequencing was peripheral blood, taken in the second trimester of pregnancy. These receptors were taken from a female donor with multiple sclerosis, enrolled in a pregnancy study.

CDR3 region: CASSVALGFEQYF. The CDR3 bases are TGTGCCAGCAGCGTAGCTCTCGGGTTCGAGCAGTACTTC. The chain uses TRBV9 and TRBJ2-7; D remains unclear. Trimming pared 0 bases from V and 6 bases from J, leaving 10 bases between. This CDR3 region has 13 residues. The germline V gene encodes CDR1 SGDLS and CDR2 YYNGEE.

The J gene is TRBJ2-7, the V gene TRBV10-3; TRBD2 matches 16 bases. The V segment lost 5 bases and the J segment 5 bases; nucleotides outside the gene matches: 12. There are 18 residues in the CDR3. Germline V CDR1 and CDR2: ENHRY, SYGVKD. DNA of the CDR3: TGTGCCATCAGTCCCGGGACTAGCGGGAGGGCTACACCCCACGAGCAGTACTTC. Its translation is CAISPGTSGRATPHEQYF.

The CDR3 DNA follows: TGTGCCAGCAGCCTGACTAGCGGAGGGCGAGAGACCCAGTACTTC. Translated: CASSLTSGGRETQYF. This chain uses TRBV7-3 with TRBJ2-5; 9 positions match TRBD2. The V and J ends lost 5 bases and 4 bases, in that order; junction bases with no gene match: 8. Germline CDR1 SGHTA, CDR2 FQGTGA. This CDR3 is 15 amino acids long.

This chain links TRBV19 with TRBJ2-7, with TRBD1 identical over 7 bases. Germline loops: CDR1 LNHDA, CDR2 SQIVND (reference sequence). The CDR3 is 13 amino acids. The V segment lost 8 bases and the J segment 7 bases; nucleotides outside the gene matches: 11. This chain's CDR3 is CASGPGDSGEQYF. The CDR3 DNA reads TGTGCCAGTGGCCCCGGGGACAGCGGTGAGCAGTACTTC.

The chain is built from TRBV18 and TRBJ2-2; 8 bases line up with TRBD2. The CDR3 loop spans 15 amino acids. The germline gives CDR1 KGHSH, CDR2 LQKENI. The junction had 4 bases not matched to a gene; V was cut back by 2 bases and J by 5 bases. The DNA of the CDR3 is TGTGCCAGCTCACCATTCGGGAGGGATACCGGGGAGCTGTTTTTT. Its protein is CASSPFGRDTGELFF.

This chain links TRBV11-2 with TRBJ2-1, with TRBD1 identical over 8 bases. The CDR3 extends over 15 amino acids. The V gene end was trimmed by 1 base and the J gene end by 4 bases; junction bases not matched to a gene: 3. In germline, CDR1 is SGHAT, CDR2 FQNNGV. CDR3 bases: TGTGCCAGCAGCTTAGCAGGGGGCGCGTACAATGAGCAGTTCTTC. Encoded protein: CASSLAGGAYNEQFF.

The rearrangement uses TRBV28 and TRBJ1-2; 10 positions agree with TRBD1. V lost 7 bases to trimming and J lost 8 bases; unmatched junction nucleotides: 10. This CDR3 has 14 amino acids. The V gene's germline CDR1 is MDHEN and CDR2 SYDVKM. The CDR3 protein is CASTMTGGAWGYTF. CDR3 sequence (DNA): TGTGCCAGCACCATGACAGGGGGCGCTTGGGGCTACACCTTC.

The count of this clone is one. The chain is built from TRBV11-3 and TRBJ2-7; 8 bases line up with TRBD2. Trimming cost V 6 bases and J 3 bases; bases outside gene matches: 1. The germline V gene encodes CDR1 SGHNT and CDR2 YENEEA. The CDR3 extends over 12 amino acids. CDR3 in DNA: TGTGCCAGCAGTGCGGGGGGCTACGAGCAGTACTTC. This translates into CASSAGGYEQYF.

This chain joins TRBV5-4 and TRBJ2-5, with D unresolved. The CDR3 spans 13 residues. V was trimmed by 1 base and J by 2 bases, leaving 6 bases between them. Germline-derived CDR1 and CDR2 are SGHNT and YYREEE (reference sequence). In DNA form, the CDR3 reads TGTGCCAGCAGCTTGACTCCTCAAGAGACCCAGTACTTC. It translates to CASSLTPQETQYF.

This clone was seen a single time. The V gene is TRBV28, the J gene TRBJ2-1; 8 bases agree with TRBD1. The CDR3 extends over 14 amino acids. V lost 5 bases to trimming and J lost 8 bases; unmatched junction nucleotides: 8. The germline V gene has CDR1 MDHEN and CDR2 SYDVKM. CDR3 bases: TGTGCCAGCAGTGAGGCAGGGGGCAGGGATGAGCAGTTCTTC. The encoded protein is CASSEAGGRDEQFF.

The chain is built from TRBV9 and TRBJ2-1, with TRBD2 matching 7 bases. From germline, CDR1 is SGDLS and CDR2 YYNGEE. The CDR3 contains 14 residues. V lost 4 bases to trimming and J lost 7 bases; unmatched junction nucleotides: 8. CDR3 sequence (DNA): TGTGCCAGCAGCCCGCGGGGGTCCCAAAATGAGCAGTTCTTC. This encodes CASSPRGSQNEQFF.

The chain employs TRBV7-9 and TRBJ2-1; D is ambiguous. V was cut by 5 bases and J by 7 bases, with 18 bases left in between. Germline lookup yields CDR1 SEHNR and CDR2 FQNEAQ (reference sequence). The CDR3 runs 15 residues. DNA of the CDR3: TGTGCCAGCAGCCCCCAGGCCATCTGGGTTAATGAGCAGTTCTTC. Encoded protein: CASSPQAIWVNEQFF.

V and J are TRBV19 and TRBJ2-7, with 11 bases fitting TRBD2. The CDR3 covers 14 residues. Trimming at V came to 4 bases and at J to 3 bases, leaving 2 bases not matched to a gene. The germline V gene has CDR1 LNHDA and CDR2 SQIVND (reference sequence). This chain's CDR3 is CASSKTSGIYEQYF. CDR3 bases: TGTGCCAGTAGTAAGACTAGCGGGATCTACGAGCAGTACTTC.

This clone was detected only once. The rearrangement links TRBV28 to TRBJ2-7; D gene uncertain. The CDR3 is made up of 15 amino acids. Deletions cut 3 bases from V and 2 bases from J, with 14 bases between. Germline CDR1 reads MDHEN; CDR2 reads SYDVKM. The CDR3 DNA is TGTGCCAGCAGTTTCCCTACAGACCTACCCTACGAGCAGTACTTC. Translating it yields CASSFPTDLPYEQYF. The full variable domain, its missing parts supplied by reference TRBV28 and TRBJ2-7, is DVKVTQSSRYLVKRTGEKVFLECVQDMDHENMFWYRQDPGLGLRLIYFSYDVKMKEKGDIPEGYSVSREKKERFSLILESASTNQTSMYLCASSFPTDLPYEQYFGPGTRLTVT.

This clone is a singleton in its sample. V gene TRBV19 combines with J gene TRBJ2-3; a weak D match, TRBD2 (6 bases). V shed 5 bases and J shed 0 bases, with 18 bases lying between them. The CDR3 runs to 17 residues. Per germline, CDR1 LNHDA and CDR2 SQIVND (reference sequence). The CDR3 nucleotides are TGTGCCAGTAGTTCCAATCAACTAGCATGGAGCACAGATACGCAGTATTTT. This sequence encodes CASSSNQLAWSTDTQYF.

The rearrangement uses TRBV7-9 and TRBJ1-2, with D maybe TRBD1 (6 bases). The germline gives CDR1 SEHNR, CDR2 FQNEAQ (reference sequence). The ends were cut back, 4 bases at V and 4 bases at J, with 10 bases in the middle. CDR3 length: 13 amino acids. CDR3 bases: TGTGCCAGCAGCTCCGGACAGCCCTATGGCTACACCTTC. Translated: CASSSGQPYGYTF.

V and J are TRBV7-6 and TRBJ2-7; the D gene is possibly TRBD1 (5 bases). This CDR3 comprises 16 residues. CDR1 SGHVS and CDR2 FNYEAQ come from the germline V gene. With 5 bases removed from V and 2 bases from J, the gap between germline ends came to 19 bases. CDR3: CASSGGGSGSTYEQYF. The DNA of the CDR3 is TGTGCCAGCAGCGGCGGTGGGTCAGGGTCGACCTACGAGCAGTACTTC.

The chain carries TRBV6-1 and TRBJ2-7, with TRBD1 matching over 8 bases. J lost 4 bases, V lost 5 bases, and 10 bases had no gene match. The CDR3 is 15 amino acids. Germline values: CDR1 MNHNS, CDR2 SASEGT. The CDR3 region is CASSTQRTGPYEQYF. The CDR3, as DNA: TGTGCCAGCAGTACCCAGAGGACAGGGCCATACGAGCAGTACTTC.

This clone occurred many times. The chain links TRBV25-1 to TRBJ2-3; the match to TRBD2 covers 11 bases. This CDR3 comprises 13 residues. V dropped 6 bases and J dropped 6; count of bases not matched to a gene: 2. The germline CDR1 and CDR2 sequences are MGHDK and SYGVNS. The CDR3 bases are TGTGCCAGCAGGACTAGCGGGATGGATACGCAGTATTTT. Translated: CASRTSGMDTQYF.

The chain couples TRBV19 to TRBJ2-1; D possibly corresponds to TRBD2 (7 bases). The V gene's germline CDR1 is LNHDA and CDR2 SQIVND (reference sequence). Trimming stripped 6 bases from V and 1 base from J, with 10 bases between. CDR3 size: 14 residues. CDR3 sequence: CASSRGGSYNEQFF. The CDR3 coding sequence is TGTGCCAGTAGCAGGGGAGGGTCCTACAATGAGCAGTTCTTC. The entire variable domain, with the rest obtained from reference TRBV19 and TRBJ2-1, is as follows: DGGITQSPKYLFRKEGQNVTLSCEQNLNHDAMYWYRQDPGQGLRLIYYSQIVNDFQKGDIAEGYSVSREKKESFPLTVTSAQKNPTAFYLCASSRGGSYNEQFFGPGTRLTVL.

This clone was seen once. CDR3 DNA sequence: TGTGCCAGCAGCTCCCCGGGACAGGGGGCCGGGGCCAACGTCCTGACTTTC. Encoded protein: CASSSPGQGAGANVLTF. This rearrangement joins TRBV5-4 to TRBJ2-6; TRBD1 aligns across 12 bases. V was clipped by 3 bases and J by 4 bases; unmatched bases: 5. This CDR3 is 17 amino acids long. Germline V lookup: CDR1 SGHNT, CDR2 YYREEE (reference sequence).